This TCR beta chain originates from a study of blood T cell repertoires in COVID-19. Study-level information: Samples came from the United States, Italy and Spain, spanning acute and convalescent COVID-19. T cells, B-cell-depleted T cells, or PBMCs provided the cDNA or gDNA that served as material.

Source study methods: From reference gene primer amplification, estimates of nucleated cell counts were derived. The data were produced by immunoSEQ multiplex PCR, yet TCRdb's version contains in-frame clones alone and is incomplete. V and J calls plus clone size are reproduced from that table; the DNA served to infer D and trimming. The profile shows 100,000 to 150,000 clones, about 82% of them singletons. CDR3 size: 15 residues. The germline gives CDR1 MGHRA, CDR2 YSYEKL. J gave up 5 bases and V 3 bases, and 9 bases lay outside the gene matches. The receptor comes from a human donor in a cohort sampled during active COVID-19. The sequenced sample consisted of peripheral blood. The chain uses TRBV4-1 and TRBJ2-5; 7 bases line up with TRBD1. CDR3 in DNA: TGCGCCAGCAGCCAGAAACAGGGGTGGGAGGAGACCCAGTACTTC. It translates to CASSQKQGWEETQYF.